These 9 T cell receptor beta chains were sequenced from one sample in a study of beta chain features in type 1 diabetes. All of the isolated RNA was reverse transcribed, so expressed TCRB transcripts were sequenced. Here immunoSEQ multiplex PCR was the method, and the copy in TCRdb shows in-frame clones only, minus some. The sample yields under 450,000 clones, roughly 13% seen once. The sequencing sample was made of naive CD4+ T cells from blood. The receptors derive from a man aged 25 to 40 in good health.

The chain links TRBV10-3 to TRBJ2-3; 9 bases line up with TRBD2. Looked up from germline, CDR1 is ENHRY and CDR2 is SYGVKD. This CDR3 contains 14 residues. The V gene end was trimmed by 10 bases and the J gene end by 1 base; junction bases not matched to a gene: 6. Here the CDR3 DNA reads TGTGCCACTATGACTAGCGGTCGCACAGATACGCAGTATTTT. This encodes CATMTSGRTDTQYF.

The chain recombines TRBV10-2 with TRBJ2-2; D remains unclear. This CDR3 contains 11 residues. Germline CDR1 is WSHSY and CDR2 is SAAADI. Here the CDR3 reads CAIANTGELFF. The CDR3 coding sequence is TGCGCGATAGCGAACACCGGGGAGCTGTTTTTT.

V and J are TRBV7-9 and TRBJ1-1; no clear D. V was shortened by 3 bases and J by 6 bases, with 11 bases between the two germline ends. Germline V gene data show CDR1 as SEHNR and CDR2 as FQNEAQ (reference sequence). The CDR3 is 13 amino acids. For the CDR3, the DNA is TGTGCCAGCAGCTTCCAGGTAGCCGCTGAAGCTTTCTTT. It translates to CASSFQVAAEAFF.

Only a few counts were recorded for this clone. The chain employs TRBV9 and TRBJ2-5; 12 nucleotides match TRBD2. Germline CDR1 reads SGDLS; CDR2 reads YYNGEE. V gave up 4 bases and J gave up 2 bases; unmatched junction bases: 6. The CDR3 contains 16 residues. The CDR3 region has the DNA TGTGCCAGCAGCCCGACTAGCGGGAGTTGGCAAGAGACCCAGTACTTC. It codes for CASSPTSGSWQETQYF.

The CDR3, as DNA: TGTGCCAGCAGCCCCGTTCGGGCGGGAGGTCCAGATACGCAGTATTTT. Its translation is CASSPVRAGGPDTQYF. J is TRBJ2-3 and V is TRBV7-2, with TRBD2 matching 8 bases. Germline-derived CDR1 and CDR2 are SGHTA and FQGNSA. V was pared by 5 bases and J by 4 bases, with 11 bases of the junction left unmatched. The CDR3 runs 16 residues.

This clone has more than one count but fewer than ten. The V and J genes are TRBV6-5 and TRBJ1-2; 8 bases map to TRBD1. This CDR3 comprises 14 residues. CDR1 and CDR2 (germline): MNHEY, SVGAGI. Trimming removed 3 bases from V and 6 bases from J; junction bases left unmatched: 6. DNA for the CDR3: TGTGCCAGCAGTTATTCCAGGGGGCGCAATGGCTACACCTTC. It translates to CASSYSRGRNGYTF.

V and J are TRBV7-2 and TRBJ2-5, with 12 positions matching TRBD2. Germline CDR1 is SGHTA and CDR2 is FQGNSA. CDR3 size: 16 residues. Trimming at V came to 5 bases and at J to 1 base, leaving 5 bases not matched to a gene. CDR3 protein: CASSPTSGRIQETQYF. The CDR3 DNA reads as TGTGCCAGCAGCCCGACTAGCGGGAGAATCCAAGAGACCCAGTACTTC.

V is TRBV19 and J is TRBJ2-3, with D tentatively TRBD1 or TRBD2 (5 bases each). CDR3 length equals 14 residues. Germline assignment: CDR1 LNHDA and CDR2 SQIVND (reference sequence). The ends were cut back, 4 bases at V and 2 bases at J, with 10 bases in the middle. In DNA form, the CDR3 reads TGTGCCAGTAGTACACCGGGGCTCACAGATACGCAGTATTTT. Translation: CASSTPGLTDTQYF.

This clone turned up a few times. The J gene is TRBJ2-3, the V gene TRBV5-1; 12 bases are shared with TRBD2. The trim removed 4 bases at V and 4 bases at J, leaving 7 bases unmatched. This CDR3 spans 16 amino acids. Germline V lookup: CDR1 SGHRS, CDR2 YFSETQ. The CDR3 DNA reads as TGCGCCAGCAGCCCGCCGACTAGCGGGAGCTCAGATACGCAGTATTTT. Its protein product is CASSPPTSGSSDTQYF.